The 28 T cell receptor beta chains below were found in one sample sequenced in a study of blood T cell repertoires in COVID-19. Clones were read by immunoSEQ multiplex PCR, and TCRdb kept only the in-frame ones, dropping some. The data contain about 240,000 clones, around 85% of them seen just once; the ten biggest clones take up about 9.5%. The sequenced sample consisted of peripheral blood. The receptors derive from a woman aged 80 or over with acute or convalescent COVID-19.

The chain uses TRBV28 and TRBJ1-2; 7 nucleotides line up with TRBD1. CDR1 and CDR2 (germline): MDHEN, SYDVKM. The V gene end was trimmed by 5 bases and the J gene end by 1 base; junction bases not matched to a gene: 7. The CDR3 is made up of 15 amino acids. CDR3 in DNA: TGTGCCAGCAGTCCCCGACAGGGAGGTAACTATGGCTACACCTTC. Amino acid sequence: CASSPRQGGNYGYTF.

V is TRBV10-3 and J is TRBJ2-1; 7 bases map to TRBD2. The CDR3 is 17 amino acids. Germline lookup yields CDR1 ENHRY and CDR2 SYGVKD. The V segment lost 2 bases and the J segment 5 bases; nucleotides outside the gene matches: 12. The chain's CDR3 is CAISEKGASGGNNEQFF. CDR3 in DNA: TGTGCCATCAGTGAGAAGGGTGCTAGCGGCGGAAACAATGAGCAGTTCTTC.

The chain has TRBV7-2 and TRBJ2-7; 14 nucleotides line up with TRBD2. Germline values: CDR1 SGHTA, CDR2 FQGNSA. Trimming removed 7 bases from V and 0 bases from J; junction bases left unmatched: 8. This CDR3 is built from 17 residues. Written as DNA, the CDR3 is TGTGCCAGCACCTCCGGGACTAGCGGGGGCCTCTCCTACGAGCAGTACTTC. Amino acids: CASTSGTSGGLSYEQYF.

This chain's CDR3 is CASSNARVPGNTEAFF. The CDR3 bases are TGTGCCAGCAGCAACGCGAGGGTTCCAGGTAACACTGAAGCTTTCTTT. The genes are TRBV21-1 and TRBJ1-1. TRBV21-1 is classified as a pseudogene. CDR3 length: 16 residues.

This clone was picked up one time. CDR3 sequence: CASSHRDSGNSGANVLTF. The CDR3 DNA follows: TGTGCCAGCAGCCACCGGGACAGCGGAAACTCTGGGGCCAACGTCCTGACTTTC. This chain uses TRBV4-2 with TRBJ2-6; 7 bases line up with TRBD1. This CDR3 is 18 amino acids long. The V and J ends lost 3 bases and 0 bases, in that order; junction bases with no gene match: 8. The germline V gene has CDR1 LGHNA and CDR2 YNFKEQ.

The CDR3 sequence is CASSSGGPEAFF. Written as DNA, the CDR3 is TGTGCCAGCAGTTCAGGGGGCCCTGAAGCTTTCTTT. The chain recombines TRBV13 with TRBJ1-1; 8 bases map to TRBD1. Germline assignment: CDR1 PRHDT and CDR2 FYEKMQ (reference sequence). Germline trimming cut 6 bases from V and 6 bases from J; bases unmatched to any gene: 3. CDR3 length: 12 amino acids.

This CDR3 reads CASSRGTGVANEQFF. In DNA, the CDR3 is TGTGCCAGCAGTCGCGGGACAGGGGTTGCGAATGAGCAGTTCTTC. The chain uses TRBV6-5 and TRBJ2-1, with TRBD1 identical over 10 bases. Germline CDR1 MNHEY, CDR2 SVGAGI. The CDR3 totals 15 residues. With V trimmed by 5 bases and J by 7 bases, 8 bases remained unmatched.

V and J are TRBV3-1 (or the pseudogene TRBV3-2) and TRBJ1-1; a weak D match, TRBD1 (5 bases). V was cut by 1 base and J by 6 bases, with 15 bases left in between. This CDR3 comprises 15 residues. In germline, CDR1 is LGHDT, CDR2 YNNKEL (reference sequence). The CDR3 bases are TGTGCCAGCAGCCAAGCCCCGCGGGGGTCGGCTGAAGCTTTCTTT. Translation gives CASSQAPRGSAEAFF.

This clone was counted once. One junction end disagrees with the germline gene, perhaps due to a read error. Written as DNA, the CDR3 is TGTGCTAGCAGCCTGTGGGACAGGGGGCCGTCCACTGAAGCTTTCTTT. Its translation: CASSLWDRGPSTEAFF. The rearrangement joins TRBV7-7 to TRBJ1-1, with 12 positions matching TRBD1. The CDR3 totals 16 residues. Germline V gives CDR1 SSHAT, CDR2 FNYEAQ (reference sequence).

The rearrangement uses TRBV28 and TRBJ1-5, with a possible D match to TRBD1 (6 bases). The CDR3 extends over 17 amino acids. Trimming left V 5 bases short and J 0 bases short, with 17 bases between. In germline, CDR1 is MDHEN, CDR2 SYDVKM. The CDR3 sequence: CASSPPRDKYSNQPQHF. CDR3 DNA: TGTGCCAGCAGTCCCCCCCGGGACAAGTATAGCAATCAGCCCCAGCATTTT. Full variable domain (rest looked up from reference TRBV28 and TRBJ1-5): DVKVTQSSRYLVKRTGEKVFLECVQDMDHENMFWYRQDPGLGLRLIYFSYDVKMKEKGDIPEGYSVSREKKERFSLILESASTNQTSMYLCASSPPRDKYSNQPQHFGDGTRLSIL.

The chain employs TRBV7-2 and TRBJ2-3; D may be TRBD2 (5 bases). Germline CDR1 reads SGHTA; CDR2 reads FQGNSA. CDR3 length: 14 residues. V lost 1 base and J lost 4, with 9 bases in between. The CDR3 reads CASSLGGIPDTQYF. In DNA form, the CDR3 reads TGTGCCAGCAGCTTAGGAGGGATCCCAGATACGCAGTATTTT.

The chain recombines TRBV5-1 with TRBJ2-5; D not certain. V was shortened by 4 bases and J by 5 bases, with 9 bases between the two germline ends. Germline V lookup: CDR1 SGHRS, CDR2 YFSETQ. CDR3 length equals 12 residues. The DNA for the CDR3 is TGCGCCAGCAGCCCCGACGGGGAGACCCAGTACTTC. Residues: CASSPDGETQYF.

The CDR3 reads CASSENAGRKAFF. The CDR3 DNA follows: TGTGCCAGCAGCGAGAACGCAGGCCGCAAGGCTTTCTTT. The V gene is TRBV5-6, the J gene TRBJ1-1; no clear D. The V end lost 4 bases, the J end lost 11 bases, and 18 bases lay between the germline ends. Germline values: CDR1 SGHDT, CDR2 YYEEEE. The CDR3 consists of 13 residues. The full variable domain, with the rest looked up from reference TRBV5-6 and TRBJ1-1, is DAGVTQSPTHLIKTRGQQVTLRCSPKSGHDTVSWYQQALGQGPQFIFQYYEEEERQRGNFPDRFSGHQFPNYSSELNVNALLLGDSALYLCASSENAGRKAFFGQGTRLTVV.

CDR3 in amino acids: CASSDKRGAPGETQYF. CDR3 DNA sequence: TGTGCCAGCAGTGACAAGCGGGGGGCCCCGGGGGAGACCCAGTACTTC. This chain connects TRBV2 to TRBJ2-5; 9 bases are a match to TRBD2. V was clipped by 3 bases and J by 5 bases; unmatched bases: 10. Looked up from germline, CDR1 is SNHLY and CDR2 is FYNNEI. This CDR3 has 16 residues.

V gene TRBV7-8 combines with J gene TRBJ1-3, with D possibly being TRBD1 (5 bases). Trimming took off 3 bases at V and 0 bases at J, with 15 bases between the two ends. Per the germline V gene, CDR1 is SGHVS and CDR2 is FQNEAQ. The CDR3 is made up of 17 amino acids. The CDR3 is CASSLWTNRYSGNTIYF. DNA for the CDR3: TGTGCCAGCAGCTTGTGGACAAACAGATACTCTGGAAACACCATATATTTT. The full variable domain, completed using reference TRBV7-8 and TRBJ1-3, is GAGVSQSPRYKVAKRGQDVALRCDPISGHVSLFWYQQALGQGPEFLTYFQNEAQLDKSGLPSDRFFAERPEGSVSTLKIQRTQQEDSAVYLCASSLWTNRYSGNTIYFGEGSWLTVV.

This chain links TRBV19 with TRBJ2-5; TRBD1 matches 11 bases. This CDR3 is 14 amino acids long. The ends lost 8 bases at V and 4 bases at J; junction bases unmatched: 6. Germline loops: CDR1 LNHDA, CDR2 SQIVND (reference sequence). The CDR3: CASADRGPRETQYF. In DNA, the CDR3 is TGTGCCAGTGCGGACAGGGGGCCACGAGAGACCCAGTACTTC.

This chain joins TRBV7-2 and TRBJ2-2; no definite D call. V was clipped by 1 base and J by 7 bases, with 13 bases between them. In germline, CDR1 is SGHTA, CDR2 FQGNSA. The CDR3 length is 15 residues. CDR3 sequence (DNA): TGTGCCAGCAGCTTAGGAGGCTACGTCGGCGGGGAGCTGTTTTTT. As protein: CASSLGGYVGGELFF.

The chain joins TRBV4-1 to TRBJ2-7; TRBD2 might be the D (5 bases). Germline V gene data show CDR1 as MGHRA and CDR2 as YSYEKL. V lost 4 bases, J lost 2 bases, and 12 bases lay in between. CDR3 length: 14 amino acids. DNA for the CDR3: TGCGCCAGCAGCCCCGGACTCTTAACCTACGAGCAGTACTTC. This codes for CASSPGLLTYEQYF.

CDR3 nucleotides: TGCGCCAGCAGACCGACAGAACAAGTCTCGAACACTGAAGCTTTCTTT. It translates to CASRPTEQVSNTEAFF. The chain has TRBV5-1 and TRBJ1-1, with D perhaps matching TRBD1 (5 bases). Germline V lookup: CDR1 SGHRS, CDR2 YFSETQ. V lost 5 bases to trimming and J lost 1 base, with 18 bases between them. This CDR3 comprises 16 residues. Using reference TRBV5-1 and TRBJ1-1 for the parts outside the CDR3, the full variable domain is KAGVTQTPRYLIKTRGQQVTLSCSPISGHRSVSWYQQTPGQGLQFLFEYFSETQRNKGNFPGRFSGRQFSNSRSEMNVSTLELGDSALYLCASRPTEQVSNTEAFFGQGTRLTVV.

The genes are TRBV20-1 and TRBJ1-1; D not certain. In germline, CDR1 is DFQATT, CDR2 SNEGSKA (reference sequence). The CDR3 has 9 residues. V was trimmed by 6 bases and J by 10 bases, leaving 9 bases between them. CDR3 loop: CSAPGGAFF. The CDR3, as DNA: TGCAGTGCGCCCGGAGGAGCTTTCTTT.

The V gene is TRBV28, the J gene TRBJ2-1, with 14 bases lining up with TRBD2. The junction had 1 base not matched to a gene; V was cut back by 2 bases and J by 7 bases. Germline assignment: CDR1 MDHEN and CDR2 SYDVKM. CDR3 length: 15 residues. Written as DNA, the CDR3 is TGTGCCAGCAGTTTACGGACTAGCGGGGGGAATGAGCAGTTCTTC. Encoded protein: CASSLRTSGGNEQFF.

This chain links TRBV6-5 with TRBJ1-2; 7 bases are shared with TRBD1. The CDR3 is 15 residues long. After removal of 5 bases from V and 0 bases from J, the junction contained 6 bases not matched to a gene. In germline, CDR1 is MNHEY, CDR2 SVGAGI. This chain's CDR3 is CASSRTGPTNYGYTF. As DNA, the CDR3 is TGTGCCAGCAGTCGGACAGGTCCCACTAACTATGGCTACACCTTC.

This chain joins TRBV6-6 and TRBJ1-1, with D perhaps matching TRBD1 (6 bases). The CDR3 extends over 15 amino acids. Germline CDR1 reads MNHNY; CDR2 reads SVGAGI (reference sequence). The V gene lost 2 bases and the J gene lost 2 bases, with 12 bases spanning the gap. The CDR3 bases are TGTGCCAGCAGTTACCGCGCGGGGGCTAACACTGAAGCTTTCTTT. As protein: CASSYRAGANTEAFF.

The gene calls are TRBV28 and TRBJ2-7; 8 bases match TRBD1. The CDR3 runs 13 residues. V gave up 10 bases and J gave up 7 bases; unmatched junction bases: 12. Germline V gives CDR1 MDHEN, CDR2 SYDVKM. The CDR3: CATQQGEAVEQYF. CDR3 bases: TGTGCCACGCAACAGGGGGAGGCGGTGGAGCAGTACTTC.

J is TRBJ2-5 and V is TRBV3-1 (or the pseudogene TRBV3-2), with D possibly matching TRBD2 (7 bases). From germline, CDR1 is LGHDT and CDR2 YNNKEL (reference sequence). This CDR3 comprises 15 residues. V lost 0 bases, J lost 5 bases, and 13 bases lay in between. The CDR3 nucleotides read TGTGCCAGCAGCCAAGATTGGGGGGGGCGGGAGACCCAGTACTTC. Translating it yields CASSQDWGGRETQYF.

The rearrangement links TRBV28 to TRBJ2-1; D perhaps matches TRBD1 (6 bases). This CDR3 has 16 residues. Germline CDR1 and CDR2: MDHEN and SYDVKM. The V end lost 3 bases, the J end lost 0 bases, and 12 bases lay between the germline ends. CDR3 nucleotide sequence: TGTGCCAGCAGTTTCAGGGGCAAAAGCTCCTACAATGAGCAGTTCTTC. Translation gives CASSFRGKSSYNEQFF. The full variable domain, with the rest looked up from reference TRBV28 and TRBJ2-1, is DVKVTQSSRYLVKRTGEKVFLECVQDMDHENMFWYRQDPGLGLRLIYFSYDVKMKEKGDIPEGYSVSREKKERFSLILESASTNQTSMYLCASSFRGKSSYNEQFFGPGTRLTVL.

This rearrangement joins TRBV18 to TRBJ1-2; D is uncertain. The CDR3 is made up of 12 amino acids. Germline CDR1 and CDR2: KGHSH and LQKENI. Deletions cut 2 bases from V and 6 bases from J, with 7 bases between. The CDR3 DNA follows: TGTGCCAGCTCACCAATCGGGGATGGCTACACCTTC. It specifies CASSPIGDGYTF.

V usage is TRBV30 and J usage is TRBJ1-1; D may be TRBD1 (6 bases). The CDR3 runs 13 residues. Deletions cut 0 bases from V and 5 bases from J, with 10 bases between. CDR1 is GTSNPN and CDR2 is SVGIG in the germline V gene (reference sequence). The CDR3 nucleotides read TGTGCCTGGAGTGTGGGGAGGGGGACTGAAGCTTTCTTT. Translation: CAWSVGRGTEAFF.